What follows are 4 T cell receptor beta chains derived from one specimen sequenced in a study of cytomegalovirus exposure and HLA in healthy donors. PCR involved 60 Vbeta and 13 Jbeta primers. TCRdb keeps only in-frame clones here, not all; method: immunoSEQ multiplex PCR. The repertoire holds 89,000 or so clones, with 70% to 90% as singletons. The sequencing sample was made of PBMCs. All receptors come from a woman between 18 and 29 years old in good health and CMV-seropositive.

This clone has ten or more counts. The V call is TRBV19, the J call TRBJ2-3; 12 positions match TRBD2. V gave up 5 bases and J gave up 10 bases; unmatched junction bases: 13. The length of the CDR3 is 16 residues. Germline lookup yields CDR1 LNHDA and CDR2 SQIVND (reference sequence). The CDR3 nucleotides are TGTGCCAGTAGTCTCGGACTAGCGGGAATCTCGGGGGCGCAGTATTTT. Protein sequence: CASSLGLAGISGAQYF.

The chain has TRBV19 and TRBJ2-1; the D gene is possibly TRBD2 (5 bases). V dropped 9 bases and J dropped 3 bases, with 15 bases sitting between them. From germline, CDR1 is LNHDA and CDR2 SQIVND (reference sequence). There are 14 residues in the CDR3. DNA of the CDR3: TGTGCCAGCCGGAGGTGGGCAAACTACAATGAGCAGTTCTTC. This gives the protein CASRRWANYNEQFF.

V usage is TRBV27 and J usage is TRBJ2-1; D uncertain. The CDR3 has 12 amino acids. In germline, CDR1 is MNHEY, CDR2 SMNVEV (reference sequence). V lost 10 bases and J lost 4, with 11 bases in between. CDR3 in amino acids: CAIRSPYNEQFF. Here the CDR3 DNA reads TGTGCCATTCGGTCGCCTTACAATGAGCAGTTCTTC.

This clone turned up a few times. The chain has TRBV28 and TRBJ2-4; 12 nucleotides align to TRBD2. J gave up 4 bases and V 6 bases, and 4 bases lay outside the gene matches. The CDR3 is made up of 15 amino acids. Germline lookup yields CDR1 MDHEN and CDR2 SYDVKM. CDR3 residues: CASRELAGGKNIQYF. CDR3 sequence (DNA): TGTGCCAGCAGGGAACTAGCGGGAGGAAAAAACATTCAGTACTTC.